What follows is one T cell receptor beta chain and its context. Its cognate antigen is unknown. The use of a sample-barcoded 5' primer and a J-beta primer mix characterized a second PCR of about 7 to 12 cycles. TCRdb reprocessed the 5' RACE reads with MiXCR, giving one entry per CDR3 protein. Here the sample spans some 750,000 distinct CDR3 sequences, 22% being singletons. The sample originates from a study of blood T cells in healthy people across ages. Points from the study as a whole: Researchers said unsorted PBMCs prevented a conclusive naive versus antigen-experienced comparison.

PBMCs numbering at least 6.5 million were isolated per sample. CDR3 size: 15 residues. The germline V gene has CDR1 SEHNR and CDR2 FQNEAQ (reference sequence). Losses at the gene ends were 0 bases for V and 2 bases for J; bases not matched to a gene: 2. The sequenced sample was blood. V and J are TRBV7-9 and TRBJ2-5, with 8 bases matching TRBD1. The TCR originated in a man between 65 and 85 years old in good health. CDR3 loop: CASSLATGGQETQYF. The CDR3 region has the DNA TGTGCCAGCAGCTTAGCCACAGGGGGTCAAGAGACCCAGTACTTC.